The present TCR beta chain was sequenced within a study of PD-L1 blockade in urothelial cancer. Overall study context: Patients' atezolizumab regimen, 1,200 mg intravenously every 3 weeks, began in 2014. In terms of prior chemotherapy, patients had received 0 to 3 regimens. Findings of the study overall: Below-median blood TCR clonality before treatment forecast better survival.

Assay used: immunoSEQ multiplex PCR; TCRdb lists only in-frame clones, some missing. This table holds 85,000 to 130,000 clones, 90% to 95% found once. On this clone itself: Its antigen is still unknown.

Germline V lookup: CDR1 SNHLY, CDR2 FYNNEI. The CDR3 is 15 residues long. The trim removed 4 bases at V and 1 base at J, leaving 5 bases unmatched. This chain links TRBV2 with TRBJ2-3; 7 nucleotides agree with TRBD1. The sequence was collected from a woman of 80 years or more with urothelial cancer. The starting material was PBMCs, obtained around atezolizumab (anti-PD-L1) treatment. This chain's CDR3 is CASSGGTGGTDTQYF. The CDR3 nucleotides read TGTGCCAGCAGTGGAGGCACAGGGGGCACAGATACGCAGTATTTT.